This passage covers 15 T cell receptor beta chains from one sample sequenced in a study of blood T cell repertoires in COVID-19. Libraries were prepared by immunoSEQ multiplex PCR; TCRdb keeps only in-frame clonotypes and omits some of them. This sample has 250,000 to 350,000 clones, with more than 70% found just once. Sequenced material: peripheral blood. The receptors shown here come from a young woman with COVID-19, enrolled during active disease.

This chain connects TRBV6-5 to TRBJ2-4; D unclear. Between the trimmed V and J ends, which lost 7 bases and 1 base, there was a span of 11 bases. This CDR3 has 14 amino acids. Germline CDR1 MNHEY, CDR2 SVGAGI. The chain's CDR3 is CASMSGRAKNIQYF. The DNA for the CDR3 is TGTGCCAGCATGTCAGGTCGGGCCAAAAACATTCAGTACTTC.

The rearrangement joins TRBV27 to TRBJ2-7; 7 bases align to TRBD1. Germline trimming cut 2 bases from V and 6 bases from J; bases unmatched to any gene: 7. Germline V gives CDR1 MNHEY, CDR2 SMNVEV (reference sequence). CDR3 length equals 14 residues. Here the CDR3 reads CASSLLTGEGEQYF. Here the CDR3 DNA reads TGTGCCAGCAGTTTACTCACAGGGGAAGGCGAGCAGTACTTC.

The chain recombines TRBV19 with TRBJ2-7; no clear D. The CDR3 runs 13 residues. Per germline, CDR1 LNHDA and CDR2 SQIVND (reference sequence). Deletions cut 3 bases from V and 6 bases from J, with 12 bases between. Here the CDR3 DNA reads TGTGCCAGTAGTATTTATCCCGGTGGCGAGCAGTACTTC. This gives the protein CASSIYPGGEQYF.

J is TRBJ1-6 and V is TRBV30, with TRBD1 identical over 8 bases. The germline V gene encodes CDR1 GTSNPN and CDR2 SVGIG (reference sequence). The CDR3 loop spans 16 amino acids. V was pared by 0 bases and J by 5 bases, with 6 bases of the junction left unmatched. The DNA for the CDR3 is TGTGCCTGGAGTGTAGGACAGGGCGCGAATAATTCACCCCTCCACTTT. It encodes CAWSVGQGANNSPLHF.

The chain carries TRBV28 and TRBJ2-5; 9 bases line up with TRBD2. This CDR3 has 13 residues. CDR1 MDHEN and CDR2 SYDVKM come from the germline V gene. V shed 7 bases, J shed 9 bases, and the junction held 9 bases outside the gene matches. CDR3 protein: CASTVGLAGSQYF. The DNA of the CDR3 is TGTGCCAGCACCGTCGGGCTAGCGGGATCCCAGTACTTC.

This clone was recorded only once. V and J are TRBV2 and TRBJ1-4, with TRBD1 matching over 10 bases. The J segment lost 8 bases and the V segment lost 8 bases, leaving 8 bases of the junction unmatched. From germline, CDR1 is SNHLY and CDR2 FYNNEI. The CDR3 has 14 residues. CDR3 sequence (DNA): TGTGCCAGCCTTACGACAGGGGGCTTCGAAAAACTGTTTTTT. It yields the protein CASLTTGGFEKLFF.

This chain connects TRBV6-5 to TRBJ1-5; D unclear. The V end was cut by 7 bases, the J end by 2 bases, with 12 bases between. The germline CDR1 and CDR2 sequences are MNHEY and SVGAGI. The CDR3 sequence is 14 residues long. The CDR3 loop is CASTLVGGNQPQHF. The CDR3 nucleotides read TGTGCCAGCACCTTGGTAGGAGGCAATCAGCCCCAGCATTTT.

The rearrangement uses TRBV12-3 or TRBV12-4 and TRBJ2-7; possibly TRBD2 for D (6 bases). The CDR3 covers 13 residues. Trimming left V 1 base short and J 3 bases short, with 7 bases between. The chain's CDR3 is CASSLGGGYEQYF. Here the CDR3 DNA reads TGTGCCAGCAGTTTAGGGGGAGGCTACGAGCAGTACTTC.

The V gene is TRBV6-2 or TRBV6-3, the J gene TRBJ1-5; D is possibly TRBD1 (5 bases). The germline V gene has CDR1 MNHEY and CDR2 SVGEGT. The CDR3 runs to 16 residues. V dropped 6 bases and J dropped 3 bases, with 18 bases sitting between them. The CDR3 sequence is CASSPVKRQYNQPQHF. The CDR3 DNA follows: TGTGCCAGCAGCCCCGTGAAGAGACAGTACAATCAGCCCCAGCATTTT.

The chain carries TRBV7-9 and TRBJ2-7, with a tentative D call TRBD1 (5 bases). This CDR3 is built from 15 residues. Per germline, CDR1 SEHNR and CDR2 FQNEAQ (reference sequence). V dropped 5 bases and J dropped 0 bases, with 14 bases sitting between them. The CDR3 region has the DNA TGTGCCAGCAGCCGCAATATGGACACCTCCTACGAGCAGTACTTC. Its protein product is CASSRNMDTSYEQYF.

The chain recombines TRBV12-3 or TRBV12-4 with TRBJ1-2, with D hard to call. Deletions cut 2 bases from V and 8 bases from J, with 12 bases between. CDR3 length equals 13 residues. The CDR3 nucleotides are TGTGCCAGCAGTTTAATGGAGGACTTGGGCTACACCTTC. Amino acids: CASSLMEDLGYTF.

The rearrangement links TRBV10-2 to TRBJ1-6, with 7 bases matching TRBD1. The CDR3 loop spans 14 amino acids. Germline V gives CDR1 WSHSY, CDR2 SAAADI. V lost 7 bases, J lost 9 bases, and 9 bases stayed unmatched. This CDR3 is CASTRGQVPSPLHF. The CDR3 bases are TGCGCCAGCACCAGAGGACAGGTTCCTTCACCCCTCCACTTT.

The chain employs TRBV18 and TRBJ1-5, with 7 nucleotides matching TRBD1. The V segment lost 6 bases and the J segment 3 bases; nucleotides outside the gene matches: 2. The CDR3 spans 13 residues. Germline V gene sequence: CDR1 KGHSH, CDR2 LQKENI. The DNA for the CDR3 is TGTGCCAGCTCTACAGGGGTCAATCAGCCCCAGCATTTT. Encoded protein: CASSTGVNQPQHF.

This clone was seen just once. The chain carries TRBV19 and TRBJ1-5; D possibly corresponds to TRBD1 (5 bases). The CDR3 is 15 residues long. V lost 6 bases and J 2 bases, leaving 14 bases between the germline ends. Germline CDR1 reads LNHDA; CDR2 reads SQIVND (reference sequence). In DNA form, the CDR3 reads TGTGCCAGTAGGACGCGGGGAGGGGGCAATCAGCCCCAGCATTTT. This sequence encodes CASRTRGGGNQPQHF. The variable domain in full, with the rest retrieved from reference TRBV19 and TRBJ1-5, is DGGITQSPKYLFRKEGQNVTLSCEQNLNHDAMYWYRQDPGQGLRLIYYSQIVNDFQKGDIAEGYSVSREKKESFPLTVTSAQKNPTAFYLCASRTRGGGNQPQHFGDGTRLSIL.

This clone was picked up one time. The chain has TRBV6-5 and TRBJ1-6, with 7 bases fitting TRBD1. CDR1 is MNHEY and CDR2 is SVGAGI in the germline V gene. The junction had 7 bases not matched to a gene; V was cut back by 5 bases and J by 6 bases. The CDR3 runs 15 residues. CDR3 in amino acids: CASSQSGTANSPLHF. CDR3 DNA sequence: TGTGCCAGCAGTCAATCCGGGACAGCTAATTCACCCCTCCACTTT.